This T cell receptor (beta chain) was recovered during a study of HIV-infected patients and healthy controls. Study-wide results and limits: The study did not determine the donors' HLA types. Healthy controls carried many MAIT alpha-chain CDR3s, while HIV+ repertoires had few.

Whole blood was used without fractionation, so all unsorted peripheral T cells were included. cDNA was made from about 500 ng RNA using alpha and beta constant primers. Separate chain-specific third strand synthesis with multiplexing indices produced the alpha and beta libraries. TCRdb ran MiXCR on the 5' RACE reads and lists one entry per CDR3 protein. The sample carries approximately 6,000 distinct CDR3 sequences, 10% recorded once. The CDR3 contains 16 residues. The V end was cut by 3 bases, the J end by 9 bases, with 24 bases between. CDR1 SGHDT and CDR2 YYEEEE come from the germline V gene. This clonotype is medium-sized by share. Its matching antigen is unknown.

The receptor's source is an adult with HIV infection. The genes are TRBV5-6 and TRBJ2-5; D remains unclear. The source was blood, collected before antiretroviral therapy. CDR3 residues: CASSSTSDPDAPAQYF. The CDR3 DNA reads as TGTGCCAGCAGCTCGACTTCGGACCCTGATGCTCCGGCCCAGTACTTC.